This is a list of T cell receptor beta chains from one sample in a study of control samples from healthy donors and cancer patients. The repertoire was sequenced with immunoSEQ multiplex PCR; TCRdb's copy has only in-frame clones and lacks some. The sample includes tens of thousands of clones, roughly nine tenths seen only once; the top ten take around 0.9%. The material sequenced was blood. The source is a woman under 40 in good health. Both conserved end residues are part of each CDR3.

V gene	J gene	CDR3 protein
TRBV19	TRBJ1-5	CASTYRDNQPQHF
TRBV5-8	TRBJ2-3	CASSWKEGQYF
TRBV27	TRBJ2-2	CASTDLGRPTSDTGELFF
TRBV28	TRBJ2-7	CASSWGFYEQYF
TRBV24-1	TRBJ2-2	CATSDPGSSTGELFF
TRBV19	TRBJ2-2	CASSIVTGNTGELFF
TRBV7-9	TRBJ1-2	CASSLAGEYGYTF
TRBV7-3	TRBJ2-7	CASSKGGDGSYEQYF
TRBV19	TRBJ1-2	CASSIPPGPGGYTF
TRBV3-1/TRBV3-2	TRBJ2-1	CASSPNRAEQFF
TRBV20-1	TRBJ2-1	CSARRANEQFF
TRBV30	TRBJ2-4	CAWSVKGPHLRGGRDIQYF
TRBV2	TRBJ2-5	CASRGGTIQGTQYF
TRBV28	TRBJ1-1	CASPPGGGNTEAFF
TRBV19	TRBJ2-1	CASSTGQIRRVEQFF
TRBV6-5	TRBJ2-1	CASSRQGGEYNEQFF
TRBV5-1	TRBJ2-5	CASSLAPGQRETQYF
TRBV6-5	TRBJ1-1	CASSKSGTGGTEAFF
TRBV19	TRBJ2-2	CASSHVGSPNTGELFF
TRBV10-3	TRBJ2-7	CAIGDRVVTSYEQYF
TRBV10-2	TRBJ2-1	CASSARQESNEQFF
TRBV7-8	TRBJ1-2	CASSNRDNVGYTF
TRBV7-2	TRBJ2-5	CASSLGLPGTSAQYF
TRBV18	TRBJ1-1	CASSPTLASEAFF
TRBV6-5	TRBJ2-4	CASTSLGGGKNIQYF
TRBV5-1	TRBJ2-7	CASSGGRLPAYEQYF
TRBV5-1	TRBJ2-7	CASGRTGSYEQYF
TRBV30	TRBJ2-7	CAWSVSWAGTAYEQYF